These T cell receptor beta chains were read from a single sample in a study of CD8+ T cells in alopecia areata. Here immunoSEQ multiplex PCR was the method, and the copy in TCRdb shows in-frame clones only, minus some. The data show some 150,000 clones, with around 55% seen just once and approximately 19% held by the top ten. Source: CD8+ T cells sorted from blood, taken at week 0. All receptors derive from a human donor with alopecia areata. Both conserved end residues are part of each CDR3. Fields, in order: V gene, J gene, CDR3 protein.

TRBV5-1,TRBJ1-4,CATAEVPNEKLFF
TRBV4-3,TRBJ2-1,CASSQGVDGGAYNEQFF
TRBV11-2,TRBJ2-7,CASSLPGGEGRQYF
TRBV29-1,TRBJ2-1,CSVVTGAYNEQFF
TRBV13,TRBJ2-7,CASSFRSGDYEQYF
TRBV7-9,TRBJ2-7,CASTRANEQYF
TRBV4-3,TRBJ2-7,CASSQGTGVSYEQYF
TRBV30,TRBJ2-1,CAWSQGGNEQFF
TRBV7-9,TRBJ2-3,CASSPPGLATDTQYF
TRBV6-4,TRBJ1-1,CASSETGKDTEAFF
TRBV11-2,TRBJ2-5,CASSLRDTQYF
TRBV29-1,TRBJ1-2,CSARISYGYTF
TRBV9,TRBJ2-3,CASSVEDGGMRNTQYF
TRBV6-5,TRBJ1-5,CASSTLNQPQHF
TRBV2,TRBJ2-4,CASRASTRVQGKNIQYF
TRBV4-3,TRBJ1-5,CASSQDRGNQPQHF
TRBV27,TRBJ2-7,CASSSKDRSYEQYF
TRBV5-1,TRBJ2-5,CASSVRAASGYQETQYF
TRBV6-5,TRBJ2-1,CASSSLPRYNEQFF
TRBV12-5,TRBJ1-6,CASGRDSNSPLHF
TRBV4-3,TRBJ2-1,CASSPGRGDNEQFF
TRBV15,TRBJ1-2,CATSRVRQGGYYTF
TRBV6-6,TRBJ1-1,CASSLAGRGKNTEAFF
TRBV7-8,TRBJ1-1,CASSLDPIWVEAFF
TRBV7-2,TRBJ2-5,CASSPITRGETQYF
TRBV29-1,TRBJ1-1,CSALFGTEAFF
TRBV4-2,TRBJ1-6,CASSHPEGTTGTNSPLHF
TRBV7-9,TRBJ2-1,CASYGAGGYEQFF
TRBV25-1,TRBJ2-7,CASASLRGSYEQYF
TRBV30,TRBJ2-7,CAWSVMVSTFAEQYF